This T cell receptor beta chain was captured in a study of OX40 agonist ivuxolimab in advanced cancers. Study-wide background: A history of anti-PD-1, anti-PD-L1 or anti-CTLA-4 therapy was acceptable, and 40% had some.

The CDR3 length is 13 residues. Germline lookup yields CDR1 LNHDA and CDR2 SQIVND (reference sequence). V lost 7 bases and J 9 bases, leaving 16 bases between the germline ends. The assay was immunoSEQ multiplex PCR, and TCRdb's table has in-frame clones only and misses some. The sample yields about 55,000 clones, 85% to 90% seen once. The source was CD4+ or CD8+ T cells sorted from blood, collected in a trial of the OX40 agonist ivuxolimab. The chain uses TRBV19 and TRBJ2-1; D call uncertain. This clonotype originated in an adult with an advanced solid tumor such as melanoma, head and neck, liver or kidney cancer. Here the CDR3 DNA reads TGTGCCAGTACCACAAATCAGCCTGGTGAGCAGTTCTTC. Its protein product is CASTTNQPGEQFF.